In its sample, the clone carrying this TCR beta chain was seen once. Its target is not known. Profiling relied on immunoSEQ multiplex PCR, and the TCRdb table lists in-frame clones only, not all of them. Of about 46,000 clones in the sample, about 88% are singletons; the top ten hold 5.3%. The sample comes from a study of glioma-infiltrating T cells after dendritic cell vaccination. Whole-study results and caveats: The cohort had few patients with full blood and tumor sets.

The time point was: after dendritic cell vaccination, including at tumor progression/relapse. V was clipped by 3 bases and J by 5 bases; unmatched bases: 3. Germline V CDR1 and CDR2: ENHRY, SYGVKD. The CDR3 loop spans 15 amino acids. The TCR comes from a human donor with glioblastoma. The J gene is TRBJ2-5, the V gene TRBV10-3, with 13 nucleotides matching TRBD2. The sample in question was blood, obtained after dendritic cell vaccination. The CDR3 nucleotides are TGTGCCATCAGTGAACTAGCGGGAGGGCCTGAGACCCAGTACTTC. It translates to CAISELAGGPETQYF.